The TCR beta chain under discussion was sequenced for a study of OX40 agonist ivuxolimab in advanced cancers. In the study overall: The costimulatory receptor OX40 (CD134) was targeted by ivuxolimab, a fully human IgG2 agonistic monoclonal antibody. Intravenous ivuxolimab was administered to patients every 2 weeks at six dose levels: 0.01, 0.1, 0.3, 1.5, 3 and 10 mg/kg. Of the 50 to 55 patients in dose escalation, 19 had hepatocellular carcinoma, about 15 had melanoma, 9 had renal cell carcinoma and 9 had head and neck cancer. In the dose-escalation cohort, roughly 80% of patients were male, and the mean age was approximately 64 years, with a range of 23 to 79. Prior anti-PD-1, anti-PD-L1 or anti-CTLA-4 therapy was permitted, and approximately 42% of dose-escalation patients had received checkpoint inhibitors. Partial responses occurred in three dose-escalation patients, of whom one had hepatocellular carcinoma and two had cutaneous melanoma. Peripheral TCRbeta sequencing was intended to test whether TCR sequence diversity was altered and clonal T-cell expansion was caused by ivuxolimab. The paper covers the monotherapy dose-escalation part of the phase I ivuxolimab trial, which included N ≈ 50 patients. Study-level results and caveats: Which antigens the clonally expanded peripheral T cells were specific for was not determined. At doses from 0.1 to 3.0 mg/kg, clonal expansion was seen in both CD4+ and CD8+ blood T cells between baseline and week 6. After ivuxolimab, expanded clones were on average more numerous among CD8+ T cells than among CD4+ T cells. In the 0.1-3.0 mg/kg groups, partial responders had among the lowest normalized peripheral clonal expansion, particularly in CD8+ T cells. Low levels of normalized T-cell clonal expansion were also seen in some patients who did not respond.

The trial excluded patients who had a history of autoimmune disease or were on systemic immunosuppression. Peripheral blood for TCR sequencing was collected from all dose cohorts at baseline, on cycle 4 day 1, and on cycle 7 day 1. Samples were obtained from an open-label, multicenter, first-in-human phase I dose-escalation trial of ivuxolimab. Adults with locally advanced or metastatic melanoma, renal cell, hepatocellular, or head and neck squamous cell carcinoma were enrolled in the trial. CD4+ and CD8+ T cells were sorted separately from peripheral blood before TCR sequencing. To sequence the TCRbeta CDR3 region, genomic DNA was isolated from the sorted cells. The immunoSEQ Assay was used to sequence the TCRbeta CDR3 regions. TCRdb retrieved this table from immuneACCESS and kept in-frame rearrangements only. Not all clones are present; in checked studies, unresolved V genes account for under half, and no reason is known for the remainder. This sample has tens of thousands of clones in its table, and 91% of those were observed once. The top ten constitute more than 5.5% of the sample.

With respect to this clone: No antigen is known for it. The sample holds no much larger clone one base away, and base qualities are not on file.

The CDR3 contains 15 residues, cysteine and phenylalanine counted. The DNA shown is the 45-base CDR3, in frame from base 1. Between the V and J ends, shortened by 5 bases and 6 bases respectively, the junction contains 20 bases. Sequences SEHNR (CDR1) and FQNEAQ (CDR2) are obtained from the germline V gene (reference sequence). The material sequenced was CD4+ or CD8+ T cells sorted from blood, taken in a trial of the OX40 agonist ivuxolimab. This clonotype was sampled from an adult with an advanced solid tumor such as melanoma, head and neck, liver or kidney cancer. The chain couples TRBV7-9 to TRBJ2-7; a weak D assignment points to TRBD1 (6 bases agree). The nucleotide sequence is TGTGCCAGCAGCCCCAACAGGGTCCTAGTAAGCGAGCAGTACTTC. It codes for CASSPNRVLVSEQYF.